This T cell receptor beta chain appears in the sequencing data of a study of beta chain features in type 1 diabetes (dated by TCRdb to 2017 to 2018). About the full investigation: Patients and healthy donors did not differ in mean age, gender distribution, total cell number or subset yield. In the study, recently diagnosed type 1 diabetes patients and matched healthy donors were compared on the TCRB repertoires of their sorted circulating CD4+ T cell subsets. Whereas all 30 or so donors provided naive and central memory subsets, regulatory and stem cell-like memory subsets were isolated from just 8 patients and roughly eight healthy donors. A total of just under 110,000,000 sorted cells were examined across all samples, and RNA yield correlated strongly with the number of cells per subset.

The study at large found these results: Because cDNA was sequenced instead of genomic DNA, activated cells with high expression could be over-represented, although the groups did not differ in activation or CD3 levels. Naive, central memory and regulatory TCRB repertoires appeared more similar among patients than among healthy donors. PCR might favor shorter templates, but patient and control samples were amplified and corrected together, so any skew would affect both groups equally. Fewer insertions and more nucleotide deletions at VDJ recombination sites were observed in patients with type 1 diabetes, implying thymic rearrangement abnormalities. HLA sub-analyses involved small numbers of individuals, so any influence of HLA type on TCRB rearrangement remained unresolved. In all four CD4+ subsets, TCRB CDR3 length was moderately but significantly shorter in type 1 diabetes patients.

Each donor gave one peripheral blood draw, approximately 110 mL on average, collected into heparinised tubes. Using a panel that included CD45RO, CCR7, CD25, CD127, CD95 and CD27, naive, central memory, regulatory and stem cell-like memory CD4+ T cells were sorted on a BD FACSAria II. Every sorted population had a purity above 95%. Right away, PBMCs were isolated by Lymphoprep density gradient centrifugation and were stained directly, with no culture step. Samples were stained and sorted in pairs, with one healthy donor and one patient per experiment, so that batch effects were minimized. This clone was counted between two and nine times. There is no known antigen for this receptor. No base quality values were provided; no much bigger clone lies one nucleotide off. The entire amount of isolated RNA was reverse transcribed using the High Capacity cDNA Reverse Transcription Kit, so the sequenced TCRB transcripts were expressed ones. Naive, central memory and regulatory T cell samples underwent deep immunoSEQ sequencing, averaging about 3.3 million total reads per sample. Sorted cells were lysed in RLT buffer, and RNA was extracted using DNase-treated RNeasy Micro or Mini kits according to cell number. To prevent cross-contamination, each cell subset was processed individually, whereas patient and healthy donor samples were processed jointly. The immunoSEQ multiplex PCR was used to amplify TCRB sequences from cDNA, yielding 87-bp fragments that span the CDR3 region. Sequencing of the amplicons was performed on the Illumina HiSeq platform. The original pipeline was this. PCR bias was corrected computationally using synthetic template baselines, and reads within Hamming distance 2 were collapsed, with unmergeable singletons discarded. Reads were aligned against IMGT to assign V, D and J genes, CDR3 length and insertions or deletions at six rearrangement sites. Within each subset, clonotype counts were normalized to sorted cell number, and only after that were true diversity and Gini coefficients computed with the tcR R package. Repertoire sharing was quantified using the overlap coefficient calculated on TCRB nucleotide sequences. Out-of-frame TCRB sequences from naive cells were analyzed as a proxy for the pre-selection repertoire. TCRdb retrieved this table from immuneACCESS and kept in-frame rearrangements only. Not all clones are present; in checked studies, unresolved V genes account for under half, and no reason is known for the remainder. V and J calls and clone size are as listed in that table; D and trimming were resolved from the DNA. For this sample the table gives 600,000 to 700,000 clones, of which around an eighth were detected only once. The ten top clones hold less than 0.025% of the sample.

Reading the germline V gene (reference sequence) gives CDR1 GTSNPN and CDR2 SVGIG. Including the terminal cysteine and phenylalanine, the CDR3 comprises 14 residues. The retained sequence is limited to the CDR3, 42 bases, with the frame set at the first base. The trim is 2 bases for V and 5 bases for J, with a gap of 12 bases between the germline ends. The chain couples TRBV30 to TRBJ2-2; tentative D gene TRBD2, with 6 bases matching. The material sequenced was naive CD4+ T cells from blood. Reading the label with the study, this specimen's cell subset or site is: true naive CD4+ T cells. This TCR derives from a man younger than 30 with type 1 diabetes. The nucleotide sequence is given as TGTGCCTGGAGTACTAGCCAGTTGACCGGGGAGCTGTTTTTT. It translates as CAWSTSQLTGELFF. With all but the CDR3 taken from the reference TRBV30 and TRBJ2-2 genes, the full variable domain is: SQTIHQWPATLVQPVGSPLSLECTVEGTSNPNLYWYRQAAGRGLQLLFYSVGIGQISSEVPQNLSASRPQDRQFILSSKKLLLSDSGFYLCAWSTSQLTGELFFGEGSRLTVL.